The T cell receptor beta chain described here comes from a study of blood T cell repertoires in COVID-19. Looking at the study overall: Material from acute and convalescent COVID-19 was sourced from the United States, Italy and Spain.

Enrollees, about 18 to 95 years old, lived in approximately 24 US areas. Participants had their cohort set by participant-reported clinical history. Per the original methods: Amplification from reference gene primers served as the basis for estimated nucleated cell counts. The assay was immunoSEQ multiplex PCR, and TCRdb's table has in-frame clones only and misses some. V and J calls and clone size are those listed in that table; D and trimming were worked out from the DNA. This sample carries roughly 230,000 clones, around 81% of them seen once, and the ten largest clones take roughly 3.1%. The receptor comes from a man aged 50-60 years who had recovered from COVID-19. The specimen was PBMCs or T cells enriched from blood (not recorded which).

This chain's CDR3 is CASSFRTDGGYTF. CDR3 nucleotide sequence: TGTGCCAGCAGCTTTCGGACAGACGGTGGCTACACCTTC. The chain is built from TRBV11-3 and TRBJ1-2, with D maybe TRBD1 (6 bases). CDR3 length: 13 residues. The germline V and J ends were trimmed by 3 bases and 7 bases, with 12 bases remaining between them. Germline CDR1 is SGHNT and CDR2 is YENEEA.